This T cell receptor (beta chain) was documented in a study of T cells in Graves' hyperthyroidism and ophthalmopathy. Looking at the study overall: Any treatment followed the collection of peripheral blood at initial diagnosis.

The CDR3 regions of TCR beta were amplified from RNA transcripts. The HTBI primer set served for first-round RT-PCR of the TCR CDR3. In TCRdb, the multiplex PCR reads were re-called with MiXCR into one record per CDR3 protein. This sample yields 550,000 to 650,000 distinct CDR3 sequences, of which approximately 14% are seen a single time; approximately 13% belongs to the top ten. Study outcomes and limitations: Most thyroid clonotypes expanded above 0.001 appeared in blood too. Ophthalmopathy was model-predicted a median about 7.1 months pre-onset.

The hyperthyroidism patients had all been newly diagnosed, and their disease duration was under 2 months. Their ages ranged from 18 to 65 years. Concerning this clonotype: Its antigen is not identified.

The receptor comes from a woman in her thirties or forties with Graves' hyperthyroidism. The source material was blood.

DNA for the CDR3: TGTGCCAGCAGCCATCAGGGGCTAGAAGCCTATGGCTACACCTTC. Its translation: CASSHQGLEAYGYTF. This chain uses TRBV4-2 with TRBJ1-2; possibly TRBD1 for D (6 bases). CDR1 is LGHNA, CDR2 YNFKEQ, per germline. V lost 3 bases and J 4 bases, leaving 15 bases between the germline ends. The CDR3 covers 15 residues.